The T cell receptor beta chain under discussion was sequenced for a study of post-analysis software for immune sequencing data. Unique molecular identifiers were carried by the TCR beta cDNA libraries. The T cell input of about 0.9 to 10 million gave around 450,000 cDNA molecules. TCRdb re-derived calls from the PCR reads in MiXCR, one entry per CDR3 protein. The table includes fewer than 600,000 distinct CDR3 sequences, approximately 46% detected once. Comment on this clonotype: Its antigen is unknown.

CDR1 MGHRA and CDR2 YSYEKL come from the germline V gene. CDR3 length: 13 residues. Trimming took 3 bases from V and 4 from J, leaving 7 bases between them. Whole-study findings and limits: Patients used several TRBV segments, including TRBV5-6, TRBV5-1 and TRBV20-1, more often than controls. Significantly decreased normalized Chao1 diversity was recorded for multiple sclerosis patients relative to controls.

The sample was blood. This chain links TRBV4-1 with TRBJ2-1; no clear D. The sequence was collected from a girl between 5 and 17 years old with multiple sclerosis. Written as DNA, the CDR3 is TGCGCCAGCAGCCAGCCAGAGTACAATGAGCAGTTCTTC. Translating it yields CASSQPEYNEQFF.